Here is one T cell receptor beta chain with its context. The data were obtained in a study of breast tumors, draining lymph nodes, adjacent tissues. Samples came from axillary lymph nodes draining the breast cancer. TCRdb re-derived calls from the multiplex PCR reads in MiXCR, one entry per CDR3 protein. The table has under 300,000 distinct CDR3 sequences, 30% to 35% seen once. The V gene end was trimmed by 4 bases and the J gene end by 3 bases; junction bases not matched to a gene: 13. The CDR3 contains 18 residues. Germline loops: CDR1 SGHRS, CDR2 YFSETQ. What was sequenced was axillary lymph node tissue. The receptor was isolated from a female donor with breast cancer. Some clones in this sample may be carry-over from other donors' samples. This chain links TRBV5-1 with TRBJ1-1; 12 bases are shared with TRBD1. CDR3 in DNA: TGCGCCAGCAGCCCTCGGTGGGGCGGGACAGGGGGCGACACTGAAGCTTTCTTT. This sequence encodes CASSPRWGGTGGDTEAFF.